This TCR beta chain was sequenced for a study of blood T cell repertoires in COVID-19 (dated by TCRdb to about 2020). General notes on the study: Samples from collaborators originated in the United States, Italy and Spain and spanned both the acute and convalescent phases of COVID-19. Where available, HLA class I and class II types were taken from metadata supplied by the sample provider and were not determined by assay-based typing. Deeply sampled blood TCRbeta repertoires from subjects exposed to, actively infected with, or recovered from COVID-19 were included in the dataset. The samples were drawn from the first 160 participants of the ongoing ImmuneRACE study and from 1,200 or so subjects provided by 6 global collaborators. The material from the prospective study consisted of cDNA or gDNA derived from T cells, B-cell-depleted T cells, or PBMCs. The repertoires were released in a freely available public database intended as a resource for research on the immune response to SARS-CoV-2. The sample metadata nearly always contained a de-identified subject ID, COVID-19 status, age in years and sex. Study-level results and caveats: The quantity of clinical and demographic metadata differed by source and by participant and was supplied without curation.

The trim is 5 bases for V and 9 bases for J, with a gap of 8 bases between the germline ends. CDR1 and CDR2 were assigned from the germline V gene as SGHAT and FQNNGV. The cysteine opens and the phenylalanine closes a CDR3 of 11 amino acids. Of all the DNA, just the CDR3 is kept, 33 bases in frame from base 1. TCRbeta CDR3 regions were amplified from genomic DNA using the immunoSEQ Assay, a bias-controlled multiplex PCR. In the original analysis: The number of nucleated cells in each sample was estimated by amplification of reference gene primers within the assay. To quantify the absolute abundance of each unique TCRbeta CDR3 rearrangement, sequence reads were collapsed and filtered. Productive Simpson clonality was computed per sample as the square root of Simpson's diversity index over productive rearrangements. This immuneACCESS table, as held by TCRdb, lists in-frame sequences with V and J called but not all clones. Of the missing ones, under half trace to an unresolved V gene in checked studies; the others have no known cause. The DNA was the basis for D and trimming; V, J and clone size are from that table. This sample gives some 200,000 clones in total; roughly nine tenths of them show up just once. Jointly, the top ten make up around 8.9% of the sample.

Participants in the prospective study were enrolled through a virtual design, were aged roughly 18 to 90 years, and lived in 24 United States geographic areas. Cohort assignment in the prospective study relied on participant-reported clinical history from a screening survey and a study questionnaire. Recovered participants in ImmuneRACE Cohort 3 were defined by two consecutive negative NP/OP PCR tests, clearance by a healthcare professional, or resolution of symptoms. In the prospective study, mobile phlebotomists collected whole blood, serum and a nasopharyngeal or oropharyngeal swab from each participant. Over a roughly two-month period, participants in the prospective study had the option of providing additional blood draws and questionnaires. Prospective study blood samples were shipped either frozen or at room temperature before DNA extraction. Note on this clone: It has no known antigen specificity. No much larger clone exists at a distance of one base, and base qualities are not known.

The TCR originated in a woman younger than 30 who had recovered from COVID-19. The sample was PBMCs or T cells enriched from blood (not recorded which). The receptor chain draws on TRBV11-2 and TRBJ2-1; TRBD2 is a possible D gene, resting on 5 matching bases. The sequenced DNA: TGTGCCAGCAGCCCGGGATTTGAGCAGTTCTTC. Its protein reads: CASSPGFEQFF. Where the CDR3 stops, the reference TRBV11-2 and TRBJ2-1 genes take over; the full variable domain is EAGVAQSPRYKIIEKRQSVAFWCNPISGHATLYWYQQILGQGPKLLIQFQNNGVVDDSQLPKDRFSAERLKGVDSTLKIQPAKLEDSAVYLCASSPGFEQFFGPGTRLTVL.